This T cell receptor beta chain was sequenced during a study of beta chain features in type 1 diabetes. Study results and caveats: There was a moderate but significant shortening of TCRB CDR3s in all four CD4+ subsets of Type 1 diabetes patients. Insertion counts at VDJ junctions were lower in type 1 diabetes patients, who also showed more deletions there. Compared to healthy donors, patients appeared to have naive, central memory and Treg TCRB repertoires that were more alike. The question of HLA type influencing TCRB rearrangement was one that remained unresolved here.

A single heparinised blood sample, averaging approximately 0.12 L, was obtained per donor. Expressed TCRB transcripts were sequenced because the entire RNA isolate underwent reverse transcription. The assay was immunoSEQ multiplex PCR, and TCRdb's table has in-frame clones only and misses some. Here the sample spans about 280,000 clones, 15% being singletons. CDR1 SQVTM and CDR2 ANQGSEA come from the germline V gene. V was clipped by 7 bases and J by 3 bases; unmatched bases: 7. This CDR3 has 13 residues. On this clone itself: Antigen: not known.

The clonotype was recovered from a man between 18 and 29 years old with type 1 diabetes. Sequencing was done on a sample of naive CD4+ T cells from blood. The chain recombines TRBV29-1 with TRBJ2-7; TRBD1 matches at 9 bases. The CDR3 spells CSGLETGGYEQYF. The CDR3 nucleotides are TGCAGCGGCCTTGAGACAGGGGGCTACGAGCAGTACTTC.